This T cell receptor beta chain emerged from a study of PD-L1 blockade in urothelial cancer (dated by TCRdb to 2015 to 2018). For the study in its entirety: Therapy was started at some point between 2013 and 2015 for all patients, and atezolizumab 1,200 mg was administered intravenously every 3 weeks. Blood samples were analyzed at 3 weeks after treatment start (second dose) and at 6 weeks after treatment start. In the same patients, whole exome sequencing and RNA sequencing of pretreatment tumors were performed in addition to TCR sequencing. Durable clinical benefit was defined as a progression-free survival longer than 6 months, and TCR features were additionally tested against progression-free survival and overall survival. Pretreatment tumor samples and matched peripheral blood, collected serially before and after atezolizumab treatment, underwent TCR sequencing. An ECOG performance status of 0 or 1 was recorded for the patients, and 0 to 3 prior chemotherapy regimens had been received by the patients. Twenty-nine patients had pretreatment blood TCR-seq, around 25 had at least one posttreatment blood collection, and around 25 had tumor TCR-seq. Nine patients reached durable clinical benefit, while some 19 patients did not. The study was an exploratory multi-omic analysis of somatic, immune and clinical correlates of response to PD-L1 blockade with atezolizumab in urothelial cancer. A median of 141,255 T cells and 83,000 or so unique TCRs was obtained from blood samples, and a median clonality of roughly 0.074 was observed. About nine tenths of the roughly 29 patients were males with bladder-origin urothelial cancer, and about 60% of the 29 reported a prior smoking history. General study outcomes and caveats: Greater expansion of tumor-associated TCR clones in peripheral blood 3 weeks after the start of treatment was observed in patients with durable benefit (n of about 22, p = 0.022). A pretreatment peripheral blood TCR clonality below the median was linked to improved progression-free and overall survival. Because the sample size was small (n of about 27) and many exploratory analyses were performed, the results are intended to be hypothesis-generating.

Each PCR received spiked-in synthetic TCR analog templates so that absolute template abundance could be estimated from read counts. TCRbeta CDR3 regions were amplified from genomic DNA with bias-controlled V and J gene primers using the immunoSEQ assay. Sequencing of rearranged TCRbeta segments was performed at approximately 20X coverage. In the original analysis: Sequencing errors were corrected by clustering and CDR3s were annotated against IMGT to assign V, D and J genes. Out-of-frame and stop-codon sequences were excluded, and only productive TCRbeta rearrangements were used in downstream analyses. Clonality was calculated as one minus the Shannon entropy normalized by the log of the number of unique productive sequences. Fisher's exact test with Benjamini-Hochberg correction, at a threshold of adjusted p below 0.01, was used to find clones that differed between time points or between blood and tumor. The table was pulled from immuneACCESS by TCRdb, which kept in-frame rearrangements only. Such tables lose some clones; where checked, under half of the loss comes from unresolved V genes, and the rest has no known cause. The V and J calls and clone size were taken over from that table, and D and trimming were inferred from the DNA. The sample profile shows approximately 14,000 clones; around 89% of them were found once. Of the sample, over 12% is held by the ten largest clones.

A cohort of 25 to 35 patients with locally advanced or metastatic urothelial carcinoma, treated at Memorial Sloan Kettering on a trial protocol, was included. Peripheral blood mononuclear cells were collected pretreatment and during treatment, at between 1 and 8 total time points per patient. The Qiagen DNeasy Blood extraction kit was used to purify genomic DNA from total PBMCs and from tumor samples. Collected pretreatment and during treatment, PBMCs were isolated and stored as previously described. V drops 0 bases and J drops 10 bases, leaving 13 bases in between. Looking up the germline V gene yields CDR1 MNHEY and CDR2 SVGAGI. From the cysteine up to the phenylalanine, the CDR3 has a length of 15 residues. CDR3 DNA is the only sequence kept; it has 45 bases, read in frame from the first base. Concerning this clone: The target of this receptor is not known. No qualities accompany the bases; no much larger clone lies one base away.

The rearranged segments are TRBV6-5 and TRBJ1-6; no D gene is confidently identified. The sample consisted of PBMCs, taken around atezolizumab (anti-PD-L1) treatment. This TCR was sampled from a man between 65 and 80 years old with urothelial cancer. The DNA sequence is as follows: TGTGCCAGCAGTTACTCGCCAGTAAGGAGATCACCCCTCCACTTT. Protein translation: CASSYSPVRRSPLHF.